Listed below are T cell receptor beta chains from one sample, sequenced in a study of siplizumab effects on memory and regulatory T cells. The method was immunoSEQ multiplex PCR; TCRdb's version includes in-frame clones alone and lacks a portion of them. The sample includes 100,000 or so clones, under 95% of them seen just once. Sequencing was performed on Tregs sorted from blood. The receptors originated from a human donor in good health. CDR3s include the opening cysteine and the closing phenylalanine or tryptophan. A D gene is named only where the DNA matches it firmly.

d_call: NA
cdr3_length: 16
j_call: TRBJ2-3
v_call: TRBV7-3
cdr3_nt: TGTGCCAGCAGCTTAGCTGGGCGGGGCGTCACAGATACGCAGTATTTT
cdr3_aa: CASSLAGRGVTDTQYF

d_call: NA
cdr3_length: 13
j_call: TRBJ2-7
v_call: TRBV12-5
cdr3_nt: TGTGCTAGTGGTTTGAAGGCGGGGTACGAGCAGTACTTC
cdr3_aa: CASGLKAGYEQYF

d_call: TRBD2
cdr3_length: 18
j_call: TRBJ2-1
v_call: TRBV4-2
cdr3_nt: TGTGCCAGCAGCCAAGATGTCTTTGCGGGGGTACGATACAATGAGCAGTTCTTC
cdr3_aa: CASSQDVFAGVRYNEQFF

d_call: NA
cdr3_length: 13
j_call: TRBJ2-1
v_call: TRBV2
cdr3_nt: TGTGCCAGCACTCAGAAGGCACGTGCAGAGCAGTTCTTC
cdr3_aa: CASTQKARAEQFF

d_call: TRBD1
cdr3_length: 15
j_call: TRBJ2-2
v_call: TRBV19
cdr3_nt: TGTGCCAGTAGAGACGGGACAGGGAACACCGGGGAGCTGTTTTTT
cdr3_aa: CASRDGTGNTGELFF

d_call: NA
cdr3_length: 15
j_call: TRBJ1-5
v_call: TRBV2
cdr3_nt: TGTGCCAGCACCGAGGGTAGAATTAGCAATCAGCCCCAGCATTTT
cdr3_aa: CASTEGRISNQPQHF

d_call: NA
cdr3_length: 15
j_call: TRBJ2-3
v_call: TRBV27
cdr3_nt: TGTGCCAGCAGTTACCTGGGACCGGGACTTGGGACGCAGTATTTT
cdr3_aa: CASSYLGPGLGTQYF

d_call: TRBD2
cdr3_length: 14
j_call: TRBJ2-7
v_call: TRBV2
cdr3_nt: TGTGCCAGCAGTGTGGGCGGGAGGGCCTCCGAGCAGTACTTC
cdr3_aa: CASSVGGRASEQYF

d_call: NA
cdr3_length: 16
j_call: TRBJ1-1
v_call: TRBV12-2
cdr3_nt: TGTGCAAGTCGCCGGCGGGGTGGAGGAATGAACACTGAAGCTTTCTTT
cdr3_aa: CASRRRGGGMNTEAFF

d_call: NA
cdr3_length: 11
j_call: TRBJ2-5
v_call: TRBV5-1
cdr3_nt: TGCGCCAGCAGCTTGGCCGAGTCCCAGTACTTC
cdr3_aa: CASSLAESQYF

d_call: NA
cdr3_length: 14
j_call: TRBJ2-7
v_call: TRBV18
cdr3_nt: TGTGCCAGCTCACCAGTCTCCCACTTTGACGAGCAGTACTTC
cdr3_aa: CASSPVSHFDEQYF

d_call: NA
cdr3_length: 14
j_call: TRBJ2-7
v_call: TRBV2
cdr3_nt: TGTGCCAGCAGTGAAGTCGGGTACTTCTACGAGCAGTACTTC
cdr3_aa: CASSEVGYFYEQYF

d_call: TRBD1
cdr3_length: 15
j_call: TRBJ1-4
v_call: TRBV5-6
cdr3_nt: TGTGCCAGCAGCGTCAAGGGGGCGGCTAATGAAAAACTGCTTTTT
cdr3_aa: CASSVKGAANEKLLF

d_call: TRBD2
cdr3_length: 17
j_call: TRBJ2-1
v_call: TRBV7-6
cdr3_nt: TGTGCCAGCAGCTTAGACTCATCAGCGGGAGGGGGCAATGAGCAGTTCTTC
cdr3_aa: CASSLDSSAGGGNEQFF

d_call: TRBD1
cdr3_length: 15
j_call: TRBJ1-1
v_call: TRBV27
cdr3_nt: TGTGCCAGCAGTTTTGCCCAGGGGGGCAACACTGAAGCTTTCTTT
cdr3_aa: CASSFAQGGNTEAFF

d_call: NA
cdr3_length: 15
j_call: TRBJ1-6
v_call: TRBV7-2
cdr3_nt: TGTGCCAGCAGTCCGAACTGGCAGGTTAATTCACCCCTCCACTTT
cdr3_aa: CASSPNWQVNSPLHF

d_call: TRBD1
cdr3_length: 14
j_call: TRBJ1-2
v_call: TRBV5-4
cdr3_nt: TGTGCCAGCAGCTCCTACCGGGACAGCTATGGCTACACCTTC
cdr3_aa: CASSSYRDSYGYTF

d_call: NA
cdr3_length: 12
j_call: TRBJ2-3
v_call: TRBV5-8
cdr3_nt: TGTGCCAGCAGCTTGGTCTCCCTAGCGTGGTATTTT
cdr3_aa: CASSLVSLAWYF

d_call: NA
cdr3_length: 13
j_call: TRBJ2-3
v_call: TRBV29-1
cdr3_nt: TGCAGCGTTGAAAGGGATCGCCCGGATACGCAGTATTTT
cdr3_aa: CSVERDRPDTQYF

d_call: TRBD2
cdr3_length: 20
j_call: TRBJ2-1
v_call: TRBV2
cdr3_nt: TGTGCCAGCATGTTTCTAGCCTTCGGAGAAGCGGGAGGGTCCTACAATGAGCAGTTCTTC
cdr3_aa: CASMFLAFGEAGGSYNEQFF

d_call: TRBD1
cdr3_length: 13
j_call: TRBJ1-2
v_call: TRBV6-5
cdr3_nt: TGTGCCAGCAGCCTTTACAGGGGGCAAGGCTACACCTTC
cdr3_aa: CASSLYRGQGYTF

d_call: NA
cdr3_length: 14
j_call: TRBJ2-5
v_call: TRBV6-5
cdr3_nt: TGTGCCAGCAGTTCTTACGGGGTCCAAGAGACCCAGTACTTC
cdr3_aa: CASSSYGVQETQYF

d_call: NA
cdr3_length: 11
j_call: TRBJ1-2
v_call: TRBV28
cdr3_nt: TGTGCCAGCAGTTACTCCCTTGGCTACACCTTC
cdr3_aa: CASSYSLGYTF

d_call: NA
cdr3_length: 15
j_call: TRBJ1-3
v_call: TRBV5-6
cdr3_nt: TGTGCCAGCAGCTTGGCAGGGACTTCTGGAAACACCATATATTTT
cdr3_aa: CASSLAGTSGNTIYF